These 29 T cell receptor beta chains were all obtained from the same sample, sequenced in a study of regulatory T cells in long-lasting Graves disease. Time point reported: newly diagnosed GD, antithyroid drugs for less than 3 months. Construction of the TCR library relied on RNA isolated from PBMCs. Arm-PCR with iRepertoire HTBI primers amplified the CDR3 regions for these TCR beta libraries. TCRdb used MiXCR to reprocess the multiplex PCR reads, holding one entry per CDR3 protein. The data hold hundreds of thousands of distinct CDR3 sequences, with approximately 12% observed a single time. This sample also appeared in a second study, on T cells in Graves' hyperthyroidism and ophthalmopathy.

Sequenced here: peripheral blood mononuclear cells (PBMCs), sampled at new diagnosis, from a patient treated with antithyroid drugs. The source of these receptors is a woman in her twenties or thirties with Graves disease.

This clonotype showed up many times. The chain has TRBV7-2 and TRBJ2-5; D is undetermined. CDR1 is SGHTA, CDR2 FQGNSA, per germline. Trimming took 5 bases from V and 2 from J, leaving 15 bases between them. This CDR3 region has 15 residues. The CDR3 DNA reads as TGTGCCAGCAGCGCAGACCGGACGTATCAAGAGACCCAGTACTTC. Translating it yields CASSADRTYQETQYF.

The chain joins TRBV18 to TRBJ2-7; 14 positions match TRBD2. V shed 3 bases and J 6 bases; nucleotides not matched to a gene: 10. Germline V CDR1 and CDR2: KGHSH, LQKENI. The CDR3 is 17 residues long. CDR3 bases: TGTGCCAGCTCACCCACGGGACTAGCGGGAGTACTTATCGAGCAGTACTTC. It codes for CASSPTGLAGVLIEQYF.

CDR3 sequence: CASARESSYEQYF. CDR3 nucleotide sequence: TGTGCCAGTGCGCGGGAGAGCTCCTACGAGCAGTACTTC. The V gene is TRBV19, the J gene TRBJ2-7; the match to TRBD2 covers 7 bases. CDR3 length equals 13 residues. Germline CDR1 is LNHDA and CDR2 is SQIVND (reference sequence). After removal of 8 bases from V and 0 bases from J, the junction contained 4 bases not matched to a gene.

In this sample, this clonotype turned up many times. This chain connects TRBV27 to TRBJ1-2, with TRBD1 matching 7 bases. Germline V gene lookup returns CDR1 MNHEY and CDR2 SMNVEV (reference sequence). The CDR3 has 15 residues. Germline trimming cut 5 bases from V and 4 bases from J; bases unmatched to any gene: 10. The CDR3 nucleotides read TGTGCCAGCAGTCAAACAGGGGTCGAGGTCTATGGCTACACCTTC. This translates into CASSQTGVEVYGYTF.

This clonotype was detected once. V and J are TRBV28 and TRBJ1-3; 8 nucleotides align to TRBD1. The CDR3 has 14 residues. Germline CDR1 reads MDHEN; CDR2 reads SYDVKM. Trimming at V came to 6 bases and at J to 1 base, leaving 2 bases not matched to a gene. The CDR3, as DNA: TGTGCCAGCAGGCAGGGGGCTTCTGGAAACACCATATATTTT. Amino acid sequence: CASRQGASGNTIYF.

This clonotype turned up a few times. This chain uses TRBV7-9 with TRBJ1-3; D is undetermined. This CDR3 is 15 amino acids long. The V end lost 1 base, the J end lost 2 bases, and 9 bases lay between the germline ends. Germline V gives CDR1 SEHNR, CDR2 FQNEAQ (reference sequence). This chain's CDR3 is CASSLVGVPGNTIYF. Here the CDR3 DNA reads TGTGCCAGCAGCTTAGTTGGGGTTCCTGGAAACACCATATATTTT.

This clonotype showed up many times. The chain employs TRBV29-1 and TRBJ2-7; tentative D call: TRBD1 (5 bases). This CDR3 spans 14 amino acids. V lost 0 bases and J lost 3, with 12 bases in between. Germline CDR1 reads SQVTM; CDR2 reads ANQGSEA. As DNA, the CDR3 is TGCAGCGTTGAAGATCCCGACAGAGACTACGAGCAGTACTTC. It encodes CSVEDPDRDYEQYF.

This clonotype was seen at least ten times. V usage is TRBV28 and J usage is TRBJ2-2; 10 bases match TRBD1. The ends lost 3 bases at V and 6 bases at J; junction bases unmatched: 13. Germline CDR1 reads MDHEN; CDR2 reads SYDVKM. This CDR3 contains 18 residues. DNA for the CDR3: TGTGCCAGCAGTTTCGAAGGATGGGGGACAGGGGACCCCGGGGAGCTGTTTTTT. Encoded protein: CASSFEGWGTGDPGELFF.

This clonotype was counted many times. The CDR3 coding sequence is TGTGCCAGCAGCCCTCGTAGCAGGAGCTCCTACGAGCAGTACTTC. Residues: CASSPRSRSSYEQYF. The chain carries TRBV9 and TRBJ2-7; D unresolved. V was shortened by 4 bases and J by 0 bases, with 14 bases between the two germline ends. From germline, CDR1 is SGDLS and CDR2 YYNGEE. The CDR3 consists of 15 residues.

Many counts were recorded for this clonotype. The V gene is TRBV11-2, the J gene TRBJ2-7, with 8 nucleotides matching TRBD2. The CDR3 is made up of 14 amino acids. V dropped 4 bases and J dropped 2; count of bases not matched to a gene: 4. CDR1 and CDR2 (germline): SGHAT, FQNNGV. As DNA, the CDR3 is TGTGCCAGCAGCTCACCGGGGGGGGCCTACGAGCAGTACTTC. Protein: CASSSPGGAYEQYF.

This chain uses TRBV5-6 with TRBJ1-4; tentatively, D is TRBD1 (6 bases). The ends were cut back, 1 base at V and 6 bases at J, with 13 bases in the middle. The CDR3 consists of 15 residues. In germline, CDR1 is SGHDT, CDR2 YYEEEE. The chain's CDR3 is CASSLMGARYEKLFF. CDR3 nucleotide sequence: TGTGCCAGCAGCTTGATGGGGGCCCGATATGAAAAACTGTTTTTT.

In its sample, this clonotype was seen many times. This chain joins TRBV30 and TRBJ2-7, with D hard to call. The CDR3 spans 11 residues. The germline CDR1 and CDR2 sequences are GTSNPN and SVGIG (reference sequence). V was clipped by 0 bases and J by 6 bases, with 6 bases between them. CDR3 loop: CAWSVMSEQYF. The CDR3 DNA is TGTGCCTGGAGTGTGATGAGCGAGCAGTACTTC.

This clonotype was recorded many times. The rearrangement links TRBV27 to TRBJ2-6; the match to TRBD1 covers 9 bases. V lost 4 bases and J lost 2; bases outside the gene matches: 3. The CDR3 spans 16 residues. Germline CDR1 and CDR2: MNHEY and SMNVEV (reference sequence). The CDR3 DNA is TGTGCCAGCAGTTACAGGGGGCTTACTGGGGCCAACGTCCTGACTTTC. Protein sequence: CASSYRGLTGANVLTF.

To note about this clonotype: This may arise from a read error, as a much more abundant clone is one base away. The J gene is TRBJ2-7, the V gene TRBV3-1, with TRBD1 identical over 9 bases. The CDR3 contains 15 residues. Per germline, CDR1 LGHDT and CDR2 YNNKEL (reference sequence). CDR3 amino acids: CASSLQGQGSYEQHF. The DNA of the CDR3 is TGTGCCAGCAGCCTACAGGGACAGGGTTCCTACGAGCAGCACTTC.

V is TRBV3-1 and J is TRBJ1-3; D not certain. Trimming took 4 bases from V and 4 from J, leaving 14 bases between them. The CDR3 is made up of 15 amino acids. The germline V gene encodes CDR1 LGHDT and CDR2 YNNKEL (reference sequence). The CDR3 DNA follows: TGTGCCAGCAGCCTAGTACTTGCCAGAGGAAACACCATATATTTT. Its protein product is CASSLVLARGNTIYF.

This clonotype occurred many times. The chain couples TRBV2 to TRBJ1-5; no reliable D call. Germline V gene sequence: CDR1 SNHLY, CDR2 FYNNEI. V lost 8 bases and J lost 3, with 11 bases in between. The CDR3 extends over 13 amino acids. The CDR3 loop reads CASGGGLNQPQHF. Written as DNA, the CDR3 is TGTGCCAGCGGTGGAGGACTCAATCAGCCCCAGCATTTT.

This clonotype has a count of ten or more. CDR3 amino acids: CASSYWMGALPNEQFF. CDR3 bases: TGTGCCAGCAGTTACTGGATGGGGGCGCTTCCCAATGAGCAGTTCTTC. The V gene is TRBV6-2 or TRBV6-3, the J gene TRBJ2-1, with D maybe TRBD1 (6 bases). V gave up 1 base and J gave up 6 bases, with 16 bases separating them. The CDR3 spans 16 residues. The germline gives CDR1 MNHEY, CDR2 SVGEGT.

This clonotype was found many times. This chain joins TRBV28 and TRBJ1-3; TRBD1 matches at 7 bases. Germline V lookup: CDR1 MDHEN, CDR2 SYDVKM. V lost 5 bases and J lost 0; bases outside the gene matches: 16. CDR3 length: 19 residues. The DNA of the CDR3 is TGTGCCAGCAGTCCCGCCTTCCGGGACAGACCAAGCTCTGGAAACACCATATATTTT. Protein: CASSPAFRDRPSSGNTIYF. Looking up the rest from reference TRBV28 and TRBJ1-3 gives the full variable domain: DVKVTQSSRYLVKRTGEKVFLECVQDMDHENMFWYRQDPGLGLRLIYFSYDVKMKEKGDIPEGYSVSREKKERFSLILESASTNQTSMYLCASSPAFRDRPSSGNTIYFGEGSWLTVV.

Worth noting for this clonotype: This may come from a read error, since a much larger clone is one base off. The J gene is TRBJ2-1, the V gene TRBV6-1; maybe TRBD2 (6 bases). The J call may be incorrect, as the DNA end agrees better with TRBJ2-5. The germline gives CDR1 MNHNS, CDR2 SASEGT. There are 14 residues in the CDR3. The CDR3 region has the DNA TGTGCCAGCAGTGACCCCGGGACTCCGTGGACCCAGTACTTC. This codes for CASSDPGTPWTQYF.

This clonotype was counted at least ten times. This chain connects TRBV2 to TRBJ2-7; 11 nucleotides match TRBD2. V trimming: 6 bases; J trimming: 13 bases; junction bases outside the gene matches: 8. Germline CDR1 is SNHLY and CDR2 is FYNNEI. The CDR3 spans 12 residues. CDR3: CASRNELAGVYF. CDR3 coding DNA: TGTGCCAGCAGAAACGAACTAGCGGGAGTCTACTTC.

This chain connects TRBV15 to TRBJ2-1, with TRBD2 matching over 9 bases. Germline V CDR1 and CDR2: LNHNV, YYDKDF (reference sequence). J lost 14 bases, V lost 0 bases, and 8 bases had no gene match. This CDR3 contains 14 residues. In DNA, the CDR3 is TGTGCCACCAGCAGAGATAGAGGGGCGGGAGGGAAGTTCTTC. Translated, it gives CATSRDRGAGGKFF.

There are many counts of this clonotype. This chain connects TRBV20-1 to TRBJ1-6, with D perhaps TRBD1 (6 bases). The ends were cut back, 4 bases at V and 0 bases at J, with 13 bases in the middle. This CDR3 spans 16 amino acids. Germline V lookup: CDR1 DFQATT, CDR2 SNEGSKA (reference sequence). CDR3 nucleotide sequence: TGCAGTGCTATGACAGGAGCAAGCTCCTATAATTCACCCCTCCACTTT. It yields the protein CSAMTGASSYNSPLHF.

This rearrangement joins TRBV15 to TRBJ1-2; D perhaps matches TRBD1 (6 bases). V lost 6 bases to trimming and J lost 10 bases, with 15 bases between them. Germline V gene data show CDR1 as LNHNV and CDR2 as YYDKDF (reference sequence). CDR3 length equals 12 residues. The CDR3 reads CATSTRDTPYTF. CDR3 nucleotides: TGTGCCACCAGTACCCGGGACACCCCCTACACCTTC.

Many counts were recorded for this clonotype. This chain uses TRBV28 with TRBJ1-5, with D hard to call. V lost 3 bases, J lost 5 bases, and 5 bases lay in between. Germline CDR1 reads MDHEN; CDR2 reads SYDVKM. This CDR3 spans 12 amino acids. The CDR3 nucleotides read TGTGCCAGCAGTTTGATCCATCAGCCCCAGCATTTT. Translating it yields CASSLIHQPQHF.

This clonotype was counted ten times or more. The genes are TRBV6-2 or TRBV6-3 and TRBJ1-1; 9 positions match TRBD1. The V gene end was trimmed by 8 bases and the J gene end by 7 bases; junction bases not matched to a gene: 5. Germline assignment: CDR1 MNHEY and CDR2 SVGEGT. CDR3 length: 12 amino acids. The CDR3 bases are TGTGCCAGCTCATACAGGGGGCTTGAAGCTTTCTTT. Its protein product is CASSYRGLEAFF.

This clonotype occurred a few times. The DNA of the CDR3 is TGTGCCAGCAGCCCTCGAGCGGCGGGGAGCTCCTACGAGCAGTACTTC. As protein: CASSPRAAGSSYEQYF. This chain uses TRBV7-8 with TRBJ2-7, with D possibly TRBD2 on 6 matching bases. Per germline, CDR1 SGHVS and CDR2 FQNEAQ. The CDR3 loop spans 16 amino acids. The V end lost 5 bases, the J end lost 0 bases, and 17 bases lay between the germline ends.

This clonotype has ten or more counts. The CDR3 region has the DNA TGTGCCACCAGTGATCCCAGCAATGAGCAGTTCTTC. Translated, it gives CATSDPSNEQFF. The chain has TRBV24-1 and TRBJ2-1; D remains unclear. The ends were cut back, 3 bases at V and 6 bases at J, with 5 bases in the middle. The CDR3 runs 12 residues. Germline values: CDR1 KGHDR, CDR2 SFDVKD.

This clonotype occurred many times. The V and J genes are TRBV18 and TRBJ1-1; D is uncertain. The germline V and J ends were trimmed by 8 bases and 2 bases, with 9 bases remaining between them. The CDR3 loop spans 12 amino acids. Germline V gene data show CDR1 as KGHSH and CDR2 as LQKENI. CDR3 nucleotide sequence: TGTGCCAGCAGCCTTTCTAACACTGAAGCTTTCTTT. Translated: CASSLSNTEAFF.

This clonotype has a count of ten or more. V and J are TRBV6-1 and TRBJ2-7; 10 bases line up with TRBD2. The V segment lost 5 bases and the J segment 2 bases; nucleotides outside the gene matches: 3. From germline, CDR1 is MNHNS and CDR2 SASEGT. CDR3 length: 14 residues. DNA of the CDR3: TGTGCCAGCAGTACCGGACTAGCGGCCTACGAGCAGTACTTC. As protein: CASSTGLAAYEQYF.